This TCR beta chain came from a study of memory CD4+ T cells and cytomegalovirus serostatus. In the study overall: This sample comes from healthy Belgian adults, eight or nine CMV seropositive, 24 seronegative.

Single viable CD3+CD4+CD8-CD45RO+ cells were sorted as the memory CD4+ T cells. The CDR3 has 15 amino acids. In germline, CDR1 is SGHTA, CDR2 FQGNSA. V gave up 0 bases and J gave up 3 bases, with 11 bases separating them. The method was immunoSEQ multiplex PCR; TCRdb's version includes in-frame clones alone and lacks a portion of them. This table holds tens of thousands of clones, about 79% found once. Sequencing was carried out using memory CD4+ T cells from blood. This TCR came from an adult in good health and CMV-seronegative. The J gene is TRBJ2-5, the V gene TRBV7-2; no firm D call. In DNA, the CDR3 is TGTGCCAGCAGCTTAGCGCTTGTGGGGAAAGAGACCCAGTACTTC. Amino acids: CASSLALVGKETQYF.